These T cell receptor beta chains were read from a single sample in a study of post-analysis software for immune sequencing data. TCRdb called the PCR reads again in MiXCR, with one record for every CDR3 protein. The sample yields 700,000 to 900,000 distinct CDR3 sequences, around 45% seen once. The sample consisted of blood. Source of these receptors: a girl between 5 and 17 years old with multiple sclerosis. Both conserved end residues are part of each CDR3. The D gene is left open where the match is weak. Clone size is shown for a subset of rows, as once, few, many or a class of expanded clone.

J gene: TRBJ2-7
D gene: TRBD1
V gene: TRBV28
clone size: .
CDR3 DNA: TGTGCCAGCAGGACACGGACAGGGAGGTACGAGCAGTACTTC
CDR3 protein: CASRTRTGRYEQYF

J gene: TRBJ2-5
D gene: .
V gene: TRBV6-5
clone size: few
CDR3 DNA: TGTGCCAGCAGTTCCTTGGGGTGGCAAGAGACCCAGTACTTC
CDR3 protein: CASSSLGWQETQYF

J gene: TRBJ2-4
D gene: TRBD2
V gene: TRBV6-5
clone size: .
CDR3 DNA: TGTGCCAGCAGTTATTTAGCGGGAGATCCAGCCAAAAACATTCAGTACTTC
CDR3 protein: CASSYLAGDPAKNIQYF

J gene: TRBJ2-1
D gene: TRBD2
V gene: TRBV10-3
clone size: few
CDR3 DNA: TGTGCCATCAGTGCTTCGGGACCCCTCAGCGGGGGGACTAGCGGGAAGAGCTCCTACAATGAGCAGTTCTTC
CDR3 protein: CAISASGPLSGGTSGKSSYNEQFF

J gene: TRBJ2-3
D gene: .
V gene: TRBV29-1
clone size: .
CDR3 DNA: TGCAGCGTCGACCGGACACAATCAAACACAGATACGCAGTATTTT
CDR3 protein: CSVDRTQSNTDTQYF

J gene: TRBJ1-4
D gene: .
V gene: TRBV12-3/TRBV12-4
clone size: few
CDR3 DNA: TGTGCCAGCAGTCAATCCGGGACCGATAATGAAAAACTGTTTTTT
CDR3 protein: CASSQSGTDNEKLFF

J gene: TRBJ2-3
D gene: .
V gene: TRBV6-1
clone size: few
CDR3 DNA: TGTGCCAGCACCTCAGAGGCTCAGAGCACAGATACGCAGTATTTT
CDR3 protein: CASTSEAQSTDTQYF

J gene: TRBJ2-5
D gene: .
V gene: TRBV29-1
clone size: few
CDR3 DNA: TGCAGCGTTGAGCCCCCCGAGGTAGTGGAGGGGACCCAGTACTTC
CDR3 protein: CSVEPPEVVEGTQYF

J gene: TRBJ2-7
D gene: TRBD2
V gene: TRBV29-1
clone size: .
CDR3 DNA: TGCAGCGTTGGAGGGCTAGCGGGGAACGAGCAGTACTTC
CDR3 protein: CSVGGLAGNEQYF

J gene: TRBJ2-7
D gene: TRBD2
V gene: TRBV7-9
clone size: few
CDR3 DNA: TGTGCCAGCAGCCCTGTGCTAGCGGGCTACGAGCAGTACTTC
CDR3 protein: CASSPVLAGYEQYF

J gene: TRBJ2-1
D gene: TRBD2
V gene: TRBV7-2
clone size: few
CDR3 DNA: TGTGCCAGCAGCTTAGATCAGGTCAAACTAGCGAGAAGATACAATGAGCAGTTCTTC
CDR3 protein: CASSLDQVKLARRYNEQFF

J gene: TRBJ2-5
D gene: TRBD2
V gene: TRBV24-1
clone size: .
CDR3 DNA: TGTGCCACCAGTGATTGGACTAGTAGGCATGAGCAGTACTTC
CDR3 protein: CATSDWTSRHEQYF

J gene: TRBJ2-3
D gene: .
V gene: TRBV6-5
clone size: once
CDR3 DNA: TGTGCCAGCAGCCCCTTTAGCACAGATACGCAGTATTTT
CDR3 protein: CASSPFSTDTQYF

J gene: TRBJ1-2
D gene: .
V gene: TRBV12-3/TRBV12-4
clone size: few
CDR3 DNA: TGTGCCAGCAGTTTGAGAGAGGAGCATGGCTACACCTTC
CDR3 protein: CASSLREEHGYTF

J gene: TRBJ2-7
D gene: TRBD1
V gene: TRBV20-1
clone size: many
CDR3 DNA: TGCAGTGCTAGACAGGTGGGGACAGGGGACTCCTACGAGCAGTACTTC
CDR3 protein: CSARQVGTGDSYEQYF

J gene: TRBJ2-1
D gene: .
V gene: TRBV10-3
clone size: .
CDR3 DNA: TGTGCCATCAGTGACCCAACTGCGGGGTCCACCTCCTACAATGAGCAGTTCTTC
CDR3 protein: CAISDPTAGSTSYNEQFF

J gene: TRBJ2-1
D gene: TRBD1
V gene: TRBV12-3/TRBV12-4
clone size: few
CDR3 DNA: TGTGCCAGCAGCCCGGGACAGATCGACAATGAGCAGTTCTTC
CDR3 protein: CASSPGQIDNEQFF

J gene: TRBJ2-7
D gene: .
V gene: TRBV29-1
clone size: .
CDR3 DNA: TGCAGCGTTGTTGGAGAGACCTACGAGCAGTACTTC
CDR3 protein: CSVVGETYEQYF

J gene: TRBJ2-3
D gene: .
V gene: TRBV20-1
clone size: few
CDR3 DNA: TGCAGTGCTACCAGACAGAACACAGATACGCAGTATTTT
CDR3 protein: CSATRQNTDTQYF

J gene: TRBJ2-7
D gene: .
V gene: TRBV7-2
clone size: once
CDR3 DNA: TGTGTCAGCAGCCCCGGGACCACGGGGGAGCAGTACTTC
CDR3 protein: CVSSPGTTGEQYF

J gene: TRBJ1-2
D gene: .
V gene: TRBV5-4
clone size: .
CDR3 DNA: TGTGCCAGCAGCTTTAATCGAGGGGCGGCCTTTGGCTACACCTTC
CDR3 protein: CASSFNRGAAFGYTF

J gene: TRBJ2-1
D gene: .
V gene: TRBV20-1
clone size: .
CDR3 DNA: TGCAGTGCCACCAGGGAAAATGAGCAGTTCTTC
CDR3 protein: CSATRENEQFF

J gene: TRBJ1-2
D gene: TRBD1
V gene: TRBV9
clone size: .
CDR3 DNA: TGTGCCAGCAGCGTAGTGGACAGGGTAGAAGGCTACACCTTC
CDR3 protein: CASSVVDRVEGYTF

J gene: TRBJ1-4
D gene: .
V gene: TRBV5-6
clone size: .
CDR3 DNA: TGTGCCAGCAGCTTGGGCTTGGGATCAACTAATGAAAAACTGTTTTTT
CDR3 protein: CASSLGLGSTNEKLFF

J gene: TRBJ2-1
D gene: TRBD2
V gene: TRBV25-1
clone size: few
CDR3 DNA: TGTGCCAGCAGTGAGCTGGGGGGGACCTCCTACAATGAGCAGTTCTTC
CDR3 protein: CASSELGGTSYNEQFF

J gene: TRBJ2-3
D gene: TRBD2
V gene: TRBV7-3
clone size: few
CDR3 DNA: TGTGCCAGCAGCTCAGCGGGACTTAGCACAGATACGCAGTATTTT
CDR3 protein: CASSSAGLSTDTQYF

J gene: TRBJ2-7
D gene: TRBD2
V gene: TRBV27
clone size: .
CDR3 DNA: TGTGCCAGCAGCATTGGGGGTAGCGGGAGGGTTGGCTACAATGAGCAGTACTTC
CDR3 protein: CASSIGGSGRVGYNEQYF

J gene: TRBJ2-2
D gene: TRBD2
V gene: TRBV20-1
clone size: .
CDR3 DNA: TGCAGTGCTCTCACTAGCGTTGGGGAGCTGTTTTTT
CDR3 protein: CSALTSVGELFF

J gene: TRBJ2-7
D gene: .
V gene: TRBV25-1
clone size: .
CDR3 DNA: TGTGCCAGCAGTGAGGGGGGGCCCACCTACGAGCAGTACTTC
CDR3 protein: CASSEGGPTYEQYF